Following are 15 T cell receptor beta chains from one sample sequenced in a study of neurological immune-mediated disorders. TCRdb passed the 5' RACE reads through MiXCR, listing each CDR3 protein once. The data show under 75,000 distinct CDR3 sequences, 3% to 3.5% seen once. The specimen sequenced was PBMCs. The receptors originated from an older woman with multiple sclerosis.

Ten or more counts support this clonotype. V usage is TRBV12-3 or TRBV12-4 and J usage is TRBJ1-1; possibly TRBD1 for D (5 bases). V gave up 6 bases and J gave up 3 bases, with 11 bases separating them. This CDR3 contains 13 residues. CDR3 in amino acids: CASSRGRYTEAFF. The DNA of the CDR3 is TGTGCCAGCAGCCGGGGACGTTACACTGAAGCTTTCTTT.

This clonotype occurred many times. The chain combines TRBV12-3 or TRBV12-4 with TRBJ2-1; 9 nucleotides agree with TRBD1. V dropped 4 bases and J dropped 3; count of bases not matched to a gene: 7. CDR3 size: 16 residues. CDR3 bases: TGTGCCAGCAGTTCCTCCGGGACAGGGTTCTACAATGAGCAGTTCTTC. It codes for CASSSSGTGFYNEQFF.

A remark on this clonotype: A read error may be the cause here, since a much bigger clone is one base away. This chain joins TRBV7-2 and TRBJ2-1; no clear D. The V end lost 1 base, the J end lost 0 bases, and 10 bases lay between the germline ends. Germline V gene lookup returns CDR1 SGHTA and CDR2 FQGNSA. The CDR3 length is 16 residues. CDR3 bases: TGTGCCAGCAGCTTAGGGAATCTCTACTCCTACAATGAGCAGTTCTTC. Encoded protein: CASSLGNLYSYNEQFF.

This clonotype showed up many times. The CDR3 coding sequence is TGCAGTGCCCCCCGGGAACTAGCGGAACAAAAGCAGTACTTC. It translates to CSAPRELAEQKQYF. The chain joins TRBV20-1 to TRBJ2-7; 8 bases are a match to TRBD2. Germline V gives CDR1 DFQATT, CDR2 SNEGSKA (reference sequence). The CDR3 spans 14 residues. V was clipped by 6 bases and J by 8 bases; unmatched bases: 15.

This clonotype was recorded at least ten times. The V gene is TRBV20-1, the J gene TRBJ2-1; no definite D call. V lost 5 bases and J 3 bases, leaving 5 bases between the germline ends. Germline V gene lookup returns CDR1 DFQATT and CDR2 SNEGSKA (reference sequence). The CDR3 is 11 amino acids. Here the CDR3 DNA reads TGCAGTGCTCAGAACTACAATGAGCAGTTCTTC. This translates into CSAQNYNEQFF.

This clonotype was seen at least ten times. The chain is built from TRBV28 and TRBJ2-2, with D unresolved. CDR3 length: 15 amino acids. V lost 2 bases and J lost 4, with 11 bases in between. In germline, CDR1 is MDHEN, CDR2 SYDVKM. In nucleotides, the CDR3 is TGTGCCAGCAGTTTACTCGTGACTGGCACCGGGGAGCTGTTTTTT. As protein: CASSLLVTGTGELFF.

This clonotype was recorded many times. The chain is built from TRBV10-3 and TRBJ2-1; tentative D call: TRBD2 (7 bases). CDR1 ENHRY and CDR2 SYGVKD come from the germline V gene. Trimming removed 6 bases from V and 7 bases from J, with 19 bases in between. This CDR3 has 15 amino acids. In nucleotides, the CDR3 is TGTGCCATCAGCCCCGCGATACAGGGAGGGAATGAGCAGTTCTTC. Residues: CAISPAIQGGNEQFF.

In its sample, this clonotype was seen many times. This chain joins TRBV28 and TRBJ2-7, with 8 bases matching TRBD1. The CDR3 runs 12 residues. The germline V gene has CDR1 MDHEN and CDR2 SYDVKM. Germline trimming cut 6 bases from V and 7 bases from J; bases unmatched to any gene: 5. The chain's CDR3 is CASRTGVKEQYF. The CDR3 region has the DNA TGTGCCAGCAGGACAGGGGTCAAAGAGCAGTACTTC.

In its sample, this clonotype was seen many times. The chain carries TRBV20-1 and TRBJ2-1; 7 nucleotides line up with TRBD2. The germline V gene has CDR1 DFQATT and CDR2 SNEGSKA (reference sequence). This CDR3 has 17 amino acids. The ends lost 6 bases at V and 2 bases at J; junction bases unmatched: 16. The CDR3 DNA sequence: TGCAGTGCCGCAACGGGGCGGGAGAGTAACCCCTACAATGAGCAGTTCTTC. Translation: CSAATGRESNPYNEQFF.

This clonotype has a count of ten or more. The V gene is TRBV27, the J gene TRBJ1-1; tentative D call: TRBD1 (5 bases). The germline V gene encodes CDR1 MNHEY and CDR2 SMNVEV (reference sequence). Trimming shortened V by 1 base and J by 0 bases, and 9 bases separated the two germline ends. This CDR3 contains 15 residues. The CDR3 loop reads CASSLFRGMNTEAFF. CDR3 coding DNA: TGTGCCAGCAGTTTATTCCGGGGGATGAACACTGAAGCTTTCTTT.

This clonotype was counted at least ten times. The rearrangement links TRBV2 to TRBJ2-5; D is undetermined. The CDR3 covers 13 residues. V lost 7 bases, J lost 2 bases, and 11 bases lay in between. From germline, CDR1 is SNHLY and CDR2 FYNNEI. The CDR3 DNA reads TGTGCCAGCACCCTGGTGGGGCAAGAGACCCAGTACTTC. It yields the protein CASTLVGQETQYF. The variable domain in full, with the rest retrieved from reference TRBV2 and TRBJ2-5, is EPEVTQTPSHQVTQMGQEVILRCVPISNHLYFYWYRQILGQKVEFLVSFYNNEISEKSEIFDDQFSVERPDGSNFTLKIRSTKLEDSAMYFCASTLVGQETQYFGPGTRLLVL.

The chain links TRBV10-3 to TRBJ2-4; 8 bases align to TRBD1. The germline V gene has CDR1 ENHRY and CDR2 SYGVKD. The CDR3 spans 14 residues. The J segment lost 9 bases and the V segment lost 3 bases, leaving 7 bases of the junction unmatched. In nucleotides, the CDR3 is TGTGCCATCAGTGAATGGACAGGGAATGGCATTCAGTACTTC. It specifies CAISEWTGNGIQYF.

In this sample, this clonotype turned up many times. This chain joins TRBV5-6 and TRBJ1-2, with 8 bases that match TRBD1. The CDR3 has 17 residues. Germline V lookup: CDR1 SGHDT, CDR2 YYEEEE. V shed 2 bases, J shed 4 bases, and the junction held 13 bases outside the gene matches. The CDR3 DNA follows: TGTGCCAGCAGCTTTCTCTACCAGGGGACAGGATTCTATGGCTACACCTTC. Its translation: CASSFLYQGTGFYGYTF.

This clonotype has at least ten counts. V and J are TRBV7-8 and TRBJ1-2; tentatively, D is TRBD1 (5 bases). CDR1 and CDR2 (germline): SGHVS, FQNEAQ. Trimming left V 5 bases short and J 2 bases short, with 12 bases between. The CDR3 runs 14 residues. The CDR3 sequence is CASSPGTRNYGYTF. In DNA form, the CDR3 reads TGTGCCAGCAGCCCGGGGACCAGGAACTATGGCTACACCTTC.

This clonotype came up many times. V gene TRBV20-1 combines with J gene TRBJ2-3, with D perhaps matching TRBD2 (5 bases). The length of the CDR3 is 14 residues. V was clipped by 3 bases and J by 6 bases, with 16 bases between them. Looked up from germline, CDR1 is DFQATT and CDR2 is SNEGSKA (reference sequence). The CDR3 protein is CSARASRASDTQYF. CDR3 nucleotide sequence: TGCAGTGCTAGGGCTAGCCGGGCGTCTGATACGCAGTATTTT.